These 9 T cell receptor beta chains share one sample of origin, sequenced in a study of identical twins. TCRdb fed the 5' RACE reads into MiXCR, producing one record per CDR3 protein. This sample has over 250,000 distinct CDR3 sequences; 8% to 9.5% occur once, and the top ten carry about 7.1%. These same records also appear under a second study, on yellow fever vaccine responses in identical twins.

The specimen sequenced was CD8+ T cells sorted from blood. These receptors were collected from a young woman in good health.

The CDR3 DNA reads TGCAGTGTCCTCTCCGCGACCGGGACTAGCGGGGATACGCAGTATTTT. As protein: CSVLSATGTSGDTQYF. The chain recombines TRBV20-1 with TRBJ2-3; 12 positions agree with TRBD2. CDR3 length: 16 residues. Trimming at V came to 7 bases and at J to 6 bases, leaving 14 bases not matched to a gene. Germline V gives CDR1 DFQATT, CDR2 SNEGSKA (reference sequence).

With respect to this clonotype: A clone one base away is much larger, so this may be a read error. This chain uses TRBV6-5 with TRBJ2-1; TRBD2 matches 7 bases. CDR1 is MNHEY and CDR2 is SVGAGI in the germline V gene. CDR3 size: 17 residues. CDR3 nucleotide sequence: TGTGACAGCAGTTACTATGGGGGAGGGCCGGTTTACAATGAGCAGTTCTTC. Residues: CDSSYYGGGPVYNEQFF.

The chain links TRBV7-6 to TRBJ2-7, with TRBD1 identical over 8 bases. CDR3 length: 14 residues. Germline V lookup: CDR1 SGHVS, CDR2 FNYEAQ. J lost 5 bases, V lost 1 base, and 4 bases had no gene match. The CDR3 sequence: CASSLVAGGHEQYF. The CDR3 DNA is TGTGCCAGCAGCTTAGTCGCAGGGGGCCACGAGCAGTACTTC.

The chain has TRBV7-9 and TRBJ2-2; no reliable D call. V was trimmed by 1 base and J by 6 bases, leaving 6 bases between them. CDR3 length equals 13 residues. Germline lookup yields CDR1 SEHNR and CDR2 FQNEAQ (reference sequence). CDR3: CASSLVISGELFF. The CDR3 DNA follows: TGTGCCAGCAGCTTAGTAATCTCCGGGGAGCTGTTTTTT.

In its sample, this clonotype was seen many times. The chain is built from TRBV27 and TRBJ1-1; D is uncertain. V lost 3 bases and J 0 bases, leaving 14 bases between the germline ends. Germline-derived CDR1 and CDR2 are MNHEY and SMNVEV (reference sequence). The CDR3 has 16 amino acids. The CDR3 DNA reads as TGTGCCAGCAGTTTGGGTTGGGGTAACATGAACACTGAAGCTTTCTTT. It encodes CASSLGWGNMNTEAFF.

The V call is TRBV28, the J call TRBJ2-1; TRBD2 matches at 14 bases. CDR3 length: 19 amino acids. V dropped 5 bases and J dropped 0; count of bases not matched to a gene: 9. The germline CDR1 and CDR2 sequences are MDHEN and SYDVKM. CDR3 sequence (DNA): TGTGCCAGCAGTCCCCGACTAGCGGGAGGGTTCAGCTCCTACAATGAGCAGTTCTTC. This translates into CASSPRLAGGFSSYNEQFF.

CDR3 in amino acids: CAITRSSTDTQYF. CDR3 in DNA: TGTGCCATCACACGCTCTAGCACAGATACGCAGTATTTT. V is TRBV10-3 and J is TRBJ2-3; D gene unclear. The V end lost 7 bases, the J end lost 0 bases, and 8 bases lay between the germline ends. Germline-derived CDR1 and CDR2 are ENHRY and SYGVKD. The CDR3 is 13 residues long.

The chain joins TRBV7-9 to TRBJ2-7; TRBD1 is a possible D gene (6 bases). Trimming removed 5 bases from V and 4 bases from J, with 24 bases in between. The CDR3 is 17 amino acids. CDR1 is SEHNR, CDR2 FQNEAQ, per germline (reference sequence). The CDR3 loop is CASSILHPGQSNYEQYF. The CDR3 bases are TGTGCCAGCAGCATTTTACACCCGGGACAAAGTAATTACGAGCAGTACTTC. The full variable domain, rest sourced from reference TRBV7-9 and TRBJ2-7, is DTGVSQNPRHKITKRGQNVTFRCDPISEHNRLYWYRQTLGQGPEFLTYFQNEAQLEKSRLLSDRFSAERPKGSFSTLEIQRTEQGDSAMYLCASSILHPGQSNYEQYFGPGTRLTVT.

J is TRBJ2-1 and V is TRBV5-6; a possible D gene is TRBD1 (7 bases). V lost 2 bases to trimming and J lost 4 bases, with 10 bases between them. The germline V gene encodes CDR1 SGHDT and CDR2 YYEEEE. This CDR3 is built from 14 residues. The CDR3 DNA follows: TGTGCCAGCAGCTTTGCGGGACAGTACAATGAGCAGTTCTTC. Protein: CASSFAGQYNEQFF.